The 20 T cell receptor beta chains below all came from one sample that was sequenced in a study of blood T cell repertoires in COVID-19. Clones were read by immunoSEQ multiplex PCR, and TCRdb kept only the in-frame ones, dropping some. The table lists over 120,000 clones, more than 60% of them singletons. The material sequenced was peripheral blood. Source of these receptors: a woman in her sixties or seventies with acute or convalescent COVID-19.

CDR3 protein: CASSQDDGTGVGYTF. The CDR3 region has the DNA TGCGCCAGCAGCCAAGATGATGGGACAGGGGTCGGCTACACCTTC. The chain couples TRBV4-1 to TRBJ1-2; 10 nucleotides agree with TRBD1. In germline, CDR1 is MGHRA, CDR2 YSYEKL. Trimming cost V 0 bases and J 8 bases; bases outside gene matches: 6. This CDR3 is 15 amino acids long.

CDR3 nucleotides: TGTGCCAGCAGCTTATTTATCGGGATCGGCAAGACGATCGGGGAGCTGTTTTTT. It is translated as CASSLFIGIGKTIGELFF. The chain links TRBV7-8 to TRBJ2-2; TRBD2 might be the D (5 bases). Germline V gene data show CDR1 as SGHVS and CDR2 as FQNEAQ. The CDR3 covers 18 residues. The V end was cut by 2 bases, the J end by 7 bases, with 23 bases between.

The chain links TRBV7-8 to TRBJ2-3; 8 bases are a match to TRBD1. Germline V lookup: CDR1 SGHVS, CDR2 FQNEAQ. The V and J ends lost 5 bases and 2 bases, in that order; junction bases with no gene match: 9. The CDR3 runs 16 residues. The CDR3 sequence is CASSVRQGLATDTQYF. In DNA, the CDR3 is TGTGCCAGCAGCGTACGACAGGGGTTAGCCACAGATACGCAGTATTTT. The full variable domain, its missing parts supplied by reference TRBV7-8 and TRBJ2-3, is GAGVSQSPRYKVAKRGQDVALRCDPISGHVSLFWYQQALGQGPEFLTYFQNEAQLDKSGLPSDRFFAERPEGSVSTLKIQRTQQEDSAVYLCASSVRQGLATDTQYFGPGTRLTVL.

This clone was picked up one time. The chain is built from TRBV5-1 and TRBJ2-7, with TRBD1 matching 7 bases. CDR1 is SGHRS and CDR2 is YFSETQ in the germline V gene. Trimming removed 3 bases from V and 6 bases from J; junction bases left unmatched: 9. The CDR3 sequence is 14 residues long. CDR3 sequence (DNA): TGCGCCAGCAGCTACTTCGGGACAGTAGGCGAGCAGTACTTC. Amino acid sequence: CASSYFGTVGEQYF.

The CDR3 bases are TGTGCCAGCAGTTCGAGTGGGGACAGTAGATATGGCTACACCTTC. The encoded protein is CASSSSGDSRYGYTF. V gene TRBV28 combines with J gene TRBJ1-2; 7 bases align to TRBD1. Trimming at V came to 4 bases and at J to 5 bases, leaving 10 bases not matched to a gene. The CDR3 is made up of 15 amino acids. CDR1 MDHEN and CDR2 SYDVKM come from the germline V gene.

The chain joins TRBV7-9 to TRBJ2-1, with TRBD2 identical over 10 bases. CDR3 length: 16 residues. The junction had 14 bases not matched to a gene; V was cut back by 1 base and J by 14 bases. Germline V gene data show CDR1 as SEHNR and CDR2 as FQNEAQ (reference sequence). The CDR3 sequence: CASSLGGLAGDPTEFF. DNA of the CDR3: TGTGCCAGCAGCTTAGGGGGTCTAGCGGGAGACCCCACTGAGTTCTTC. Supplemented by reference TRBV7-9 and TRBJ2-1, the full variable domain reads DTGVSQNPRHKITKRGQNVTFRCDPISEHNRLYWYRQTLGQGPEFLTYFQNEAQLEKSRLLSDRFSAERPKGSFSTLEIQRTEQGDSAMYLCASSLGGLAGDPTEFFGPGTRLTVL.

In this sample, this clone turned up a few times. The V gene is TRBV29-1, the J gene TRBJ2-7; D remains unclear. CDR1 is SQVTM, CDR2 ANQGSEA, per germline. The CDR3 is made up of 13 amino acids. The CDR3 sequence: CSARRVDSYEQYF. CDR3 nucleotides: TGCAGTGCACGACGGGTGGACTCCTACGAGCAGTACTTC.

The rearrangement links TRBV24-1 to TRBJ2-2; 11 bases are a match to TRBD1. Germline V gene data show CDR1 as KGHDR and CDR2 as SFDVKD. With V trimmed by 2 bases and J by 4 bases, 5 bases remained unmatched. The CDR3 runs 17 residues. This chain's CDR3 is CATSDWTGGRGTGELFF. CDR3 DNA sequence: TGTGCCACCAGTGATTGGACAGGGGGCAGGGGCACCGGGGAGCTGTTTTTT.

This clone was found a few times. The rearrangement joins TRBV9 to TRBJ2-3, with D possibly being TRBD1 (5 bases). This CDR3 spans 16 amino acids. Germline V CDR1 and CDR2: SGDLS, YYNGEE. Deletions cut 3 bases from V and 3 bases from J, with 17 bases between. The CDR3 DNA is TGTGCCAGCAGCGCTTTACAGGCTCCCGGGACAGATACGCAGTATTTT. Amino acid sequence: CASSALQAPGTDTQYF.

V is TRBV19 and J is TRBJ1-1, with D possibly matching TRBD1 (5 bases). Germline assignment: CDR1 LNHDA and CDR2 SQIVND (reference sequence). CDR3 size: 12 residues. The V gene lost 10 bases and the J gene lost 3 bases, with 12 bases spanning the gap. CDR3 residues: CATLQGYTEAFF. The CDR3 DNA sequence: TGTGCCACCTTGCAGGGTTACACTGAAGCTTTCTTT.

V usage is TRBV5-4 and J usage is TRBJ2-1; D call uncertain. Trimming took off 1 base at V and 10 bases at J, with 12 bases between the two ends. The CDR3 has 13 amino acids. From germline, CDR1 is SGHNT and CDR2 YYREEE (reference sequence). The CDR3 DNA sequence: TGTGCCAGCAGCTTGCCCCCAGCGAGGGAGCAGTTCTTC. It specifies CASSLPPAREQFF.

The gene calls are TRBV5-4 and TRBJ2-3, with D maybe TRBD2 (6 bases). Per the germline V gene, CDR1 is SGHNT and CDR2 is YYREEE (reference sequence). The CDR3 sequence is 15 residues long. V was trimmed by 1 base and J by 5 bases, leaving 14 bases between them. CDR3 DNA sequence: TGTGCCAGCAGCTTGAACGGGAGAGAGAAAGATACGCAGTATTTT. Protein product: CASSLNGREKDTQYF.

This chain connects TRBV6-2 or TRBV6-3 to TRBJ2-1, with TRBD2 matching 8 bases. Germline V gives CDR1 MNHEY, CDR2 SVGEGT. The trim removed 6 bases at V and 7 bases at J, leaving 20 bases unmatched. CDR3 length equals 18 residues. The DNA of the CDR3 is TGTGCCAGCAGCCCTCAAACCCCGGGGACTAGTTCTGGAAATGAGCAGTTCTTC. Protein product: CASSPQTPGTSSGNEQFF.

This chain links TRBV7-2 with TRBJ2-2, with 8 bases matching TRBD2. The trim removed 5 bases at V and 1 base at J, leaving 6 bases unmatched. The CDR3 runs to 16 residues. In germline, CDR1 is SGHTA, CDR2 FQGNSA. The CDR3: CASSPSSGLNTGELFF. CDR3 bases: TGTGCCAGCAGCCCCTCTAGCGGGCTGAACACCGGGGAGCTGTTTTTT.

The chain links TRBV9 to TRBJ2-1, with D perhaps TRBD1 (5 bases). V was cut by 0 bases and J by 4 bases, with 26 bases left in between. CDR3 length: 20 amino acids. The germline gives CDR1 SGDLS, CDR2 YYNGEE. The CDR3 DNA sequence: TGTGCCAGCAGCGTAGTTGAGTGGGGCCAACCCGCTCGGGTGTACAATGAGCAGTTCTTC. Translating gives CASSVVEWGQPARVYNEQFF.

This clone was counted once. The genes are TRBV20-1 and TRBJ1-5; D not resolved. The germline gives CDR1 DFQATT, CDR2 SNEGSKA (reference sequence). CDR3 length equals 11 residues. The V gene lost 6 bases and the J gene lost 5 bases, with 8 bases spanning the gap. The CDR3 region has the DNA TGCAGTGCCAGACGGGATCAGCCCCAGCATTTT. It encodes CSARRDQPQHF.

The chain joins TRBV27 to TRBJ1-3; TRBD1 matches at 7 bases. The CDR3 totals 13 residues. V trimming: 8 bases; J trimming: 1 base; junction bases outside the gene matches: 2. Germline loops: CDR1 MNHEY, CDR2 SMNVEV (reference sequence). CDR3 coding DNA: TGTGCCAGCGGGACAGAGTCTGGAAACACCATATATTTT. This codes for CASGTESGNTIYF.

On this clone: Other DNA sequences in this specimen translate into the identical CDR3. CDR3 sequence: CASSLGADTDTQYF. CDR3 coding DNA: TGTGCCAGCAGCTTAGGTGCGGATACAGATACGCAGTATTTT. J is TRBJ2-3 and V is TRBV5-6; D is ambiguous. Germline CDR1 is SGHDT and CDR2 is YYEEEE. Trimming left V 2 bases short and J 3 bases short, with 10 bases between. This CDR3 has 14 amino acids. Drawing the rest from reference TRBV5-6 and TRBJ2-3, the complete variable domain is DAGVTQSPTHLIKTRGQQVTLRCSPKSGHDTVSWYQQALGQGPQFIFQYYEEEERQRGNFPDRFSGHQFPNYSSELNVNALLLGDSALYLCASSLGADTDTQYFGPGTRLTVL.

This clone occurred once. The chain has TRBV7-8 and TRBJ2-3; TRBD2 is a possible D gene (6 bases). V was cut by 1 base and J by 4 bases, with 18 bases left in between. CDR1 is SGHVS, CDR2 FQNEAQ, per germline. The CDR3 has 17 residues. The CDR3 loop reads CASSLGRLGAAADTQYF. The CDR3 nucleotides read TGTGCCAGCAGCTTAGGCCGACTAGGAGCGGCGGCAGATACGCAGTATTTT.

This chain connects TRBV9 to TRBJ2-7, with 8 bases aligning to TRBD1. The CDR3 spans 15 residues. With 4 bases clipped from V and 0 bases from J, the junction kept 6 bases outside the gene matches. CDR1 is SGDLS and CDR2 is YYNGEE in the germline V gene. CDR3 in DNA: TGTGCCAGCAGCTTTGGACAGGGCTACTCCTACGAGCAGTACTTC. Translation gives CASSFGQGYSYEQYF. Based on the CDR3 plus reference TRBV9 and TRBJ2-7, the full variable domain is DSGVTQTPKHLITATGQRVTLRCSPRSGDLSVYWYQQSLDQGLQFLIQYYNGEERAKGNILERFSAQQFPDLHSELNLSSLELGDSALYFCASSFGQGYSYEQYFGPGTRLTVT.